Sequencing of this T cell receptor beta chain was carried out in a study of cytomegalovirus exposure and HLA in healthy donors listed by TCRdb under 2017. Looking at the study overall: An earlier analysis of roughly 610 of the donors reported over 250 Gb of sequence data and some 110 million unique TCR beta sequences obtained from about 200 million T cells. About 280 gigabases of sequencing data and tens of millions of unique TCR sequences were included in an early release covering 550 to 800 HLA-typed donors. Of the roughly 400 genotyped donors, roughly 85% fell in the genetic ancestry cluster associated with self-reported Caucasian donors. The aim of the study was to test whether cataloging public T cell receptors could identify signatures of past pathogen exposure. Using immunosequencing, the study profiled T cell repertoires from fewer than 850 subjects and related those repertoires to cytomegalovirus serostatus. A separate validation cohort of approximately 120 different subjects was used in addition to the approximately 610-subject first cohort. High-throughput TCR immunosequencing, statistical association of individual TCRs with disease status, and machine learning were combined to predict cytomegalovirus infection status. In a later analysis, previously published TCR beta repertoires from about 640 donors were re-analyzed and high-resolution HLA genotyping was added so that TCR occurrence patterns could be studied. The later analysis used no new phenotypic data to find candidate immune exposures, relying instead on TCR beta sequences and their occurrence across donors. To decide whether each TCR beta V gene segment behaved as functional or pseudogenic, an earlier analysis of fewer than 750 of the donors relied on high-throughput TCR beta sequencing. Donor age, sex, ethnicity and CMV serostatus were collected together with the repertoire data. Genome-wide SNP genotypes for about 65% of the roughly 670 donors were used in a later genetic analysis, which treated that subset as a discovery cohort. All discovery cohort repertoires had been generated using a single sequencing platform. HLA typing covered class I and class II loci at four-digit resolution. Typing coverage differed by locus: A, B, C, DRB1 and DQB1 were typed in about 620-630 donors, DQA1 in 522, DPA1 in some 600, and DPB1 in 450 to 480. Because of strong linkage in the cohort, 4 to 6 DR-DQ haplotypes were treated as single units for association and clustering. On average, 235,054 unique TCR beta nucleotide sequences were sequenced per donor among a few hundred genotyped donors of the cohort, with 15% to 20% of those sequences being non-productive.

The cohort was made up of 500 to 800 healthy bone marrow donors. At the time of sampling, all cohort members were nominally healthy, though unrecorded immune exposures were likely present. The donor was CMV seronegative and was included in the group of about 400 seronegative cohort members. A peripheral blood sample was collected from each donor, and TCR beta sequencing was performed on peripheral blood mononuclear cells. Genomic DNA was extracted from the blood cell samples with the Qiagen DNeasy Blood Extraction Kit. Overall study results and their limits: A further reported finding was that TCR beta sequences accurately predicted the HLA-A and HLA-B alleles for most subjects in the first cohort. In this cohort, only TCR beta chains were sequenced, and detectable features were limited by the absence of alpha or paired-chain data. The sequencing pipeline was judged likely to have produced a cluster of highly shared sequence variants as a technical artifact. A later analysis reported that several top co-occurrence clusters appeared linked to parvovirus B19, influenza, CMV and Epstein-Barr virus. When HLA alleles, especially DR and DQ, strongly co-occurred, attributing TCR associations to individual alleles was difficult. Roughly uniform sequencing depth across donors was assumed in presence/absence analyses, although this assumption may not hold. Linkage disequilibrium might explain the correlated functional status among segregating V segments, but an unknown experimental factor could not be ruled out. The classifier was reported to diagnose cytomegalovirus status with high specificity and sensitivity in both the original cohort and the validation cohort. A later genetic analysis reported fewer N-insertions in productive TCRs among donors in an Asian-associated ancestry cluster than the roughly 700-donor mean. In a later analysis, HLA-associated TCR beta chains showed more clonal expansion and lower generation probabilities than non-associated chains that were equally common. Some IMGT-functional V segments, including TRBV6-2 and TRBV6-3, could not be distinguished by the 87-base-pair reads and were therefore excluded. The authors suggested that the approach could potentially be extended to other disease states and immunological phenotypes. According to a later analysis, most CMV-associated TCR beta chains appeared to be HLA-restricted, and the HLA associations seemed to be driven largely by CMV exposure. Broadly in line with IMGT annotations, most TCR beta V segments showed up in productive rearrangements about 87% or about 30% of the time in an earlier analysis of 450 to 600 of the donors. Because some donors lacked HLA typing at each locus, the association tests relied only on the typed subset. Most TCR sequences were observed very rarely across donors, whereas some public TCRs were present in many individuals. At a false discovery rate of 0.05, a later analysis linked 16,951 TCR beta sequences to specific HLA alleles. A later analysis found that TCR association rates varied across HLA loci, with DRB1 alleles showing the most associated TCRs and HLA-C alleles the fewest. Seventeen rarely observed V segments, including chromosome 9 orphons, were excluded from the earlier analysis of about 500 of the donors because counts were too low. In vitro tests confirmed that three of the cytomegalovirus-associated TCR beta chains recognize cytomegalovirus antigens. Immune exposure information for the cohort was limited to CMV serostatus. The study listed 170 or so TCR beta chains as associated with cytomegalovirus. A later genetic analysis associated a missense DCLRE1C variant with V-gene and J-gene trimming of TCR beta chains, and an independent cohort replicated the association.

The library was generated by the immunoSEQ multiplex PCR assay. For the multiplex PCR, a mixture combining 60 forward primers for TCR Vbeta segments and 13 reverse primers for TCR Jbeta segments was used. The CDR3 region of rearranged TCR beta genes was amplified from genomic DNA with a multiplex PCR assay. The amplified TCR beta libraries were sequenced on the Illumina HiSeq System as 87-base-pair reads. On the authors' methods: A later analysis counted about 80 million unique TCR beta chains across the 550 to 750 repertoires, and 10 million to 12 million of these chains were shared by at least two donors. Raw reads were error-corrected and collapsed into unique sequences with a nearest-neighbor algorithm that merged closely related sequences to remove PCR and sequencing errors. Alignment of CDR3 sequences to IMGT reference sequences was used to assign V, D and J gene segments. For a sequence to be retained, a match of at least six nucleotides was required to both a V gene segment and a J gene segment. A rearrangement was called productive if the CDR3 had no stop codons and remained in frame with V and J, and every other rearrangement was called non-productive. Following IMGT convention, CDR3 was defined as the stretch from the second conserved V-encoded cysteine up to the conserved J-encoded phenylalanine. In an earlier analysis of just under 600 of the donors, sequences lacking an unambiguous match to a single V gene segment were excluded. An earlier analysis of several hundred of the donors called V segments functional above 56.7% productive rearrangements and segregating when the between-donor standard deviation exceeded 5%. A statistical classification framework was built for diagnosing cytomegalovirus status from the catalog of TCR beta chain sequences. V and J gene assignment, in a later analysis, came from comparing TCR nucleotide sequences with IMGT/GENE-DB human TR gene sequences. Using the TCRdist pipeline, a later analysis assigned CDR3 sequences along with most-parsimonious VDJ recombination scenarios. In a later analysis, each TCR beta chain was defined by its CDR3 amino acid sequence together with its V-gene family, and reads without a unique V-gene family were excluded. A later analysis removed over 500 highly shared, low-generation-probability nucleotide sequences to deal with suspected cross-contamination and a sequencing artifact. For each public chain, a later analysis derived a clonal expansion index from normalized ranks of inferred template counts within each repertoire. In a later analysis, generation probabilities were computed with a VDJ recombination model fitted to out-of-frame rearrangements, and the resulting probabilities were checked against IGoR. In a later analysis, TCR-TCR, TCR-HLA and TCR-CMV co-occurrence was scored with hypergeometric tests, and a repertoire-size bias correction was applied to TCR pairs. A later analysis estimated false discovery rates by permuting HLA or CMV assignments 20 times. In a later analysis, co-occurring TCRs were grouped with DBSCAN, and TCRdist sequence similarity was added when clustering was performed within HLA-allele-positive subsets. For co-occurrence clustering, repertoires with fewer than 30,000 or more than 120,000 public chains were excluded, along with five or six repertoires with anomalous nucleotide sharing. Sourced from immuneACCESS, this table was stored by TCRdb with only in-frame sequences that have V and J called. A share of the clones is absent; for the studies checked, an unresolved V gene accounts for under half, and the remainder has no known explanation. The V and J calls and clone size are taken from that table; D and trimming were inferred from the DNA. Counted in this sample were 95,000 to 150,000 clones; around 86% of them appeared once. In total, the top ten clones hold 2% to 2.5% of the sample.

Measured from the cysteine to the phenylalanine, the CDR3 is 15 residues long. Just the 45-base CDR3 DNA is kept, in frame starting at base 1. As encoded in the germline V gene, CDR1 is SNHLY while CDR2 is FYNNEI. Details on this clone: It lacks a known antigen. An end of the junction does not agree with germline; a read error may underlie this.

The sequence was obtained from a man younger than 45 in good health and CMV-seronegative. Sequencing input: PBMCs. The chain is encoded by TRBV2 joined to TRBJ2-7; TRBD1 aligns with 9 central bases. In nucleotide form, the sequence is TGTGCCAGCAGTGATGCAGGACAGGGGACCTACGAGCAGTGCTTC. Its coded protein is CASSDAGQGTYEQCF.